This TCR beta chain was captured in a study of blood T cell repertoires in COVID-19 (dated by TCRdb to about 2020). The study in broad terms: Samples covering the acute and convalescent phases of COVID-19 were provided by collaborators in the United States, Italy and Spain. The material from the prospective study consisted of cDNA or gDNA derived from T cells, B-cell-depleted T cells, or PBMCs. The dataset comprised deeply sampled blood TCRbeta repertoires from subjects exposed to, actively infected with, or recovered from COVID-19. The repertoires were made available in a free public database intended to serve as a resource for research on the immune response to SARS-CoV-2. Samples were obtained from the ongoing ImmuneRACE study (first 160 participants) and from about 1,300 subjects provided by 6 global collaborators. Nearly every sample came with metadata listing a de-identified subject ID, COVID-19 status, age in years and sex. Where available, HLA class I and class II types were obtained from metadata supplied by the sample provider rather than from assay-based typing. On the study overall, not on this receptor specifically: Clinical and demographic metadata were provided uncurated, with the amount varying by source and participant.

This clone came up a few times. Its antigen is unknown. No much larger clone is present one base from it, and per-base qualities are unavailable. The CDR3 spans 17 residues, from the cysteine through the phenylalanine. Only the CDR3 portion is preserved as DNA: 51 bases, with reading frame beginning at the first base. The trim is 4 bases for V and 4 bases for J, with a gap of 19 bases between the germline ends. CDR1 and CDR2 were assigned from the germline V gene (reference sequence) as LNHDA and SQIVND. Collaborating institutions collected whole blood in K2EDTA tubes following their own protocols. Collaborator samples were shipped for TCRbeta analysis as frozen whole blood, isolated PBMCs, or DNA extracted from either sample type. TCRbeta CDR3 regions were amplified from genomic DNA using the immunoSEQ Assay, a bias-controlled multiplex PCR. The paper's data handling went like this. The number of nucleated cells in each sample was estimated by amplification of reference gene primers within the assay. To quantify the absolute abundance of each unique TCRbeta CDR3 rearrangement, sequence reads were collapsed and filtered. Productive Simpson clonality was computed per sample as the square root of Simpson's diversity index over productive rearrangements. As stored in TCRdb, this immuneACCESS dataset retains in-frame rearrangements with V and J assigned. A fraction of the clones does not appear; measured against another copy, unresolved V genes explain less than half of the discrepancy, and the remainder lacks a known reason. From that table come the V and J calls and clone size; the DNA was used to work out D and trimming. Present in this sample are about 55,000 clones, around 85% of which were seen just once. Clones ranked in the top ten supply 16% of the sample.

This receptor chain uses TRBV19 and TRBJ2-2; matching of 7 bases hints at TRBD2 as the D gene. Sequencing was performed on peripheral blood. The sequence was obtained from a human donor in a cohort sampled during active COVID-19. In nucleotides, the sequence is TGTGCCAGTAGTAAGTCCCCACAGGGAGGGAGCACCGGGGAGCTGTTTTTT. Translated, it reads CASSKSPQGGSTGELFF. The reference TRBV19 and TRBJ2-2 proteins fill in what lies around the CDR3, so the full variable domain reads DGGITQSPKYLFRKEGQNVTLSCEQNLNHDAMYWYRQDPGQGLRLIYYSQIVNDFQKGDIAEGYSVSREKKESFPLTVTSAQKNPTAFYLCASSKSPQGGSTGELFFGEGSRLTVL.